Listed below are T cell receptor beta chains from one sample, sequenced in a study of shared clonotypes between healthy human individuals. Some clones are missing from TCRdb's copy, which holds only in-frame ones; the method was immunoSEQ multiplex PCR. The sample yields about 2.1 million clones, about 92% seen once. What was sequenced was naive CD8+ T cells from PBMCs. The receptor source for this set is a man aged 18 to 30 in good health. Some clones in this sample may be carry-over from other donors' samples. Both conserved end residues are part of each CDR3. D genes are given only for firm matches. Part of the rows lack a size; the others show once, few, many or a class for expanded clones.

abundance	v_gene	j_gene	d_gene	CDR3aa	CDR3nt
.	TRBV20-1	TRBJ2-3	.	CSARVGDTQYF	TGCAGTGCTAGAGTCGGAGATACGCAGTATTTT
once	TRBV6-1	TRBJ2-7	.	CASSPRGVSYEQYF	TGTGCCAGCAGCCCCAGGGGGGTATCCTACGAGCAGTACTTC
.	TRBV4-1	TRBJ2-7	.	CASSQDPGPSSYEQYF	TGCGCCAGCAGCCAAGATCCGGGTCCGAGCTCCTACGAGCAGTACTTC
.	TRBV7-9	TRBJ2-7	.	CASSSTRYSYEQYF	TGTGCCAGCAGCTCTACACGGTACTCCTACGAGCAGTACTTC
once	TRBV7-2	TRBJ2-7	TRBD1	CASSLGQGGYEQYF	TGTGCCAGCAGCCTAGGACAGGGAGGCTACGAGCAGTACTTC
.	TRBV4-3	TRBJ2-7	TRBD1	CASSPGTGLAYEQYF	TGCGCCAGCAGCCCAGGGACAGGGTTGGCCTACGAGCAGTACTTC
.	TRBV19	TRBJ2-2	TRBD1	CASRSGQGVAGELFF	TGTGCCAGTAGATCAGGACAGGGGGTTGCCGGGGAGCTGTTTTTT
.	TRBV29-1	TRBJ1-2	.	CSAEALYGYTF	TGCAGCGCTGAGGCCCTATATGGCTACACCTTC
.	TRBV28	TRBJ1-5	.	CASSLNQPQHF	TGTGCCAGCAGTTTAAATCAGCCCCAGCATTTT
.	TRBV28	TRBJ1-1	.	CASMSAVGREAFF	TGTGCCAGCATGAGTGCAGTGGGCAGGGAAGCTTTCTTT
.	TRBV21-1	TRBJ1-5	.	CASSISGGNQPQHF	TGTGCCAGCAGCATATCCGGGGGCAATCAGCCCCAGCATTTT
.	TRBV27	TRBJ1-1	.	CASTVSIGANTEAFF	TGTGCCAGCACAGTCTCGATTGGCGCGAACACTGAAGCTTTCTTT
once	TRBV6-5	TRBJ2-1	.	CASSYHPANEQFF	TGTGCCAGCAGTTACCACCCAGCTAATGAGCAGTTCTTC
.	TRBV19	TRBJ2-7	TRBD2	CASSPSRAGGEQYF	TGTGCCAGTAGTCCCAGTCGGGCGGGAGGCGAGCAGTACTTC
.	TRBV28	TRBJ1-5	TRBD1	CASSYTGGGNQPQHF	TGTGCCAGCAGCTATACAGGGGGCGGCAATCAGCCCCAGCATTTT
.	TRBV27	TRBJ2-1	.	CASTGSSYNEQFF	TGTGCCAGCACGGGAAGCTCCTACAATGAGCAGTTCTTC
.	TRBV6-5	TRBJ2-1	.	CASSPDRNNEQFF	TGTGCCAGCAGTCCCGACAGAAACAATGAGCAGTTCTTC
.	TRBV5-6	TRBJ1-5	TRBD1	CASSFRTGEMGNQPQHF	TGTGCCAGCAGCTTCAGGACAGGGGAAATGGGCAATCAGCCCCAGCATTTT
.	TRBV27	TRBJ2-3	TRBD2	CASSLSSGRVLADTQYF	TGTGCCAGCAGTTTATCGAGCGGGAGGGTTCTGGCAGATACGCAGTATTTT
.	TRBV19	TRBJ2-2	TRBD1	CASSPYRDRGTGELFF	TGTGCCAGTAGTCCATACAGGGACAGGGGCACCGGGGAGCTGTTTTTT
.	TRBV9	TRBJ1-4	.	CASSVGGGTNEKLFF	TGTGCCAGCAGCGTAGGAGGGGGAACTAATGAAAAACTGTTTTTT
.	TRBV29-1	TRBJ1-2	.	CSVRDRYGYTF	TGCAGCGTCCGTGACAGATATGGCTACACCTTC
once	TRBV27	TRBJ2-3	.	CASSNLGFTDTQYF	TGTGCCAGCAGTAATCTGGGGTTCACAGATACGCAGTATTTT
.	TRBV13	TRBJ2-3	.	CASSLDSSSDTQYF	TGTGCCAGCAGCTTAGATTCATCTTCAGATACGCAGTATTTT
.	TRBV7-9	TRBJ2-7	.	CASSTGGGYEQYF	TGTGCCAGCAGCACAGGGGGGGGCTACGAGCAGTACTTC
.	TRBV27	TRBJ2-7	.	CASSTNPQDSYEQYF	TGTGCCAGCAGTACAAACCCACAAGATTCCTACGAGCAGTACTTC
.	TRBV4-1	TRBJ1-4	.	CASSLGGLNEKLFF	TGCGCCAGCAGCCTAGGGGGGTTAAATGAAAAACTGTTTTTT
.	TRBV7-9	TRBJ1-5	.	CASSLASGVGNQPQHF	TGTGCCAGCAGCTTAGCCTCGGGGGTCGGCAATCAGCCCCAGCATTTT
.	TRBV5-8	TRBJ1-3	.	CASSAGRISGNTIYF	TGTGCCAGCAGCGCGGGACGGATCTCTGGAAACACCATATATTTT
.	TRBV7-7	TRBJ2-6	.	CASSPFSGLSGANVLTF	TGTGCCAGCAGCCCCTTCTCGGGCCTCTCTGGGGCCAACGTCCTGACTTTC
once	TRBV7-9	TRBJ2-5	.	CASSLRVGSQETQYF	TGTGCCAGCAGCTTACGGGTCGGGAGTCAGGAGACCCAGTACTTC
.	TRBV18	TRBJ2-1	TRBD1	CASSLQGGEGYNEQFF	TGTGCCAGCTCACTACAGGGGGGCGAAGGTTACAATGAGCAGTTCTTC
.	TRBV7-9	TRBJ1-4	.	CASSILINEKLFF	TGTGCCAGCAGTATACTGATTAATGAAAAACTGTTTTTT
.	TRBV9	TRBJ2-2	TRBD2	CASSVAKLAGGSTGELFF	TGTGCCAGCAGCGTAGCTAAGCTAGCGGGAGGTAGTACCGGGGAGCTGTTTTTT
.	TRBV7-4	TRBJ2-7	TRBD1	CASSCGQGYEQYF	TGTGCCAGCAGCTGTGGACAGGGGTACGAGCAGTACTTC
.	TRBV27	TRBJ2-5	.	CASSLVAGWQETQYF	TGTGCCAGCAGTTTAGTGGCGGGGTGGCAAGAGACCCAGTACTTC
.	TRBV11-3	TRBJ2-1	TRBD2	CASSLAPTSGTLYNEQFF	TGTGCCAGCAGCTTAGCCCCGACTAGCGGGACCCTCTACAATGAGCAGTTCTTC
.	TRBV27	TRBJ1-5	.	CASSSTEGQGSNQPQHF	TGTGCCAGCAGTTCGACGGAGGGTCAGGGGAGCAATCAGCCCCAGCATTTT
.	TRBV11-2	TRBJ1-4	.	CASSPLRLNEFEKLFF	TGTGCCAGCAGCCCCCTCAGGCTTAACGAATTTGAAAAACTGTTTTTT
.	TRBV2	TRBJ2-5	.	CASSEIVAGETQYF	TGTGCCAGCAGTGAAATTGTGGCGGGAGAGACCCAGTACTTC
.	TRBV28	TRBJ2-7	TRBD2	CASSPKSTSGSGYEQYF	TGTGCCAGCAGTCCCAAATCGACTAGCGGGAGTGGCTACGAGCAGTACTTC